Here is one T cell receptor beta chain with its context. In the authors' methods: Amplified reference gene primers provided the basis for estimating nucleated cell counts. This table comes from immunoSEQ multiplex PCR, and its TCRdb copy is limited to in-frame clones, with some not included. The DNA gave D and trimming, while V, J and clone size come from that table. Among roughly 54,000 clones listed, roughly 80% were seen once. The data are from a study of blood T cell repertoires in COVID-19. Overall study context: Sites in the United States, Italy and Spain provided acute and convalescent COVID-19 samples. From T cells, B-cell-depleted T cells, or PBMCs came the material, which was cDNA or gDNA.

The sequence derives from a man in his fifties or sixties with acute or convalescent COVID-19. Specimen: peripheral blood.

The CDR3 region has the DNA TGTGCCAGCAGCCCCAAGACTAGTTGGGGGAATGGCGAGCAGTACTTC. As protein: CASSPKTSWGNGEQYF. This rearrangement joins TRBV6-2 or TRBV6-3 to TRBJ2-7, with a possible D match to TRBD2 (6 bases). Germline CDR1 and CDR2: MNHEY and SVGEGT. The CDR3 is 16 residues long. With 6 bases removed from V and 6 bases from J, the gap between germline ends came to 24 bases.